Sequencing of this TCR beta chain was carried out in a study of T cell repertoires in cytomegalovirus infection. Study at large: An indication of both CMV infection and matching HLA type came from public TCR beta signatures.

TCRdb called the reads again in MiXCR, with one record for every CDR3 protein. This table holds 200,000 or so distinct CDR3 sequences, roughly a fifth found once. Germline CDR1 is SGHNT and CDR2 is YYREEE (reference sequence). V was pared by 5 bases and J by 0 bases, with 8 bases of the junction left unmatched. This CDR3 is 17 amino acids long. This clonotype was recorded many times. No antigen is known for it. Broader study findings: Within the response measured ex vivo, HLA-C-restricted CMV-specific TCR beta clonotypes were dominant. Adding up the frequency of public TCR beta families identified people who carried CMV plus the relevant HLA.

This clonotype was sampled from a human donor in good health (CMV status not recorded). Some clones in this sample may be carry-over from other donors' samples. The J gene is TRBJ2-3, the V gene TRBV5-4; 11 bases are a match to TRBD2. The specimen sequenced was PBMCs. CDR3 nucleotides: TGTGCCAGCAGTACTCGACTAGCGGGGTCTAGCACAGATACGCAGTATTTT. It specifies CASSTRLAGSSTDTQYF.